The rows below give T cell receptor beta chains drawn from one sample of a study of blood T cell repertoires in COVID-19. Profiled with immunoSEQ multiplex PCR; TCRdb holds only in-frame clones, not every one. The table lists about 62,000 clones, 85% to 90% of them singletons. Sequencing was done on a sample of peripheral blood. Receptor source: a man aged 70-80 years with acute or convalescent COVID-19. The CDR3 runs from the conserved cysteine through the conserved F or W. The order of the fields is D gene, J gene, clone size, V gene, CDR3 DNA, CDR3 protein. D genes are given only for firm matches. The size of a clone is reported for some rows only, either as once, few or many, or as a class for expanded clones.

d_call: -
j_call: TRBJ1-6
clone_size: -
v_call: TRBV30
cdr3_nt: TGTGCCTGGAGTGTAGAGAATTCACCCCTCCACTTT
cdr3_aa: CAWSVENSPLHF

d_call: -
j_call: TRBJ1-1
clone_size: few
v_call: TRBV7-3
cdr3_nt: TGTGCCAGCAGCGTACAGGGGAACACTGAAGCTTTCTTT
cdr3_aa: CASSVQGNTEAFF

d_call: -
j_call: TRBJ2-7
clone_size: -
v_call: TRBV5-1
cdr3_nt: TGCGCCAGCAGCTTTACTGCAGGGGCGGCCTACGAGCAGTACTTC
cdr3_aa: CASSFTAGAAYEQYF

d_call: -
j_call: TRBJ1-4
clone_size: -
v_call: TRBV18
cdr3_nt: TGTGCCAGCTCCGGGACAACAGGTGGACGAGAAAAACTGTTTTTT
cdr3_aa: CASSGTTGGREKLFF

d_call: -
j_call: TRBJ1-6
clone_size: -
v_call: TRBV25-1
cdr3_nt: TGTGCCAGCAGTAAAAGGCCGGAAGCCGGGAATTCACCCCTCCACTTT
cdr3_aa: CASSKRPEAGNSPLHF

d_call: -
j_call: TRBJ2-7
clone_size: -
v_call: TRBV25-1
cdr3_nt: TGTGCCAGCAGTGAAGCCGGGATAAAGTGGGAGCAGTACTTC
cdr3_aa: CASSEAGIKWEQYF

d_call: -
j_call: TRBJ2-7
clone_size: -
v_call: TRBV28
cdr3_nt: TGTGCCAGCAGTTTATTGAAGATTGTGAGCGAGCAGTACTTC
cdr3_aa: CASSLLKIVSEQYF

d_call: TRBD2
j_call: TRBJ2-5
clone_size: -
v_call: TRBV7-3
cdr3_nt: TGTGCCAGCAGCTTAACCAGCGGGGACGAGACCCAGTACTTC
cdr3_aa: CASSLTSGDETQYF

d_call: -
j_call: TRBJ2-2
clone_size: once
v_call: TRBV2
cdr3_nt: TGTGCCAGCCTCCGGGACACCAACACCGGGGAGCTGTTTTTT
cdr3_aa: CASLRDTNTGELFF

d_call: -
j_call: TRBJ2-1
clone_size: -
v_call: TRBV18
cdr3_nt: TGTGCCAGCTCACACAGGGAGTGGGTCAATGAGCAGTTCTTC
cdr3_aa: CASSHREWVNEQFF

d_call: TRBD2
j_call: TRBJ2-7
clone_size: -
v_call: TRBV28
cdr3_nt: TGTGCCAGCAGGGGACTAGCGGGAGCCCTAGAGCAGTACTTC
cdr3_aa: CASRGLAGALEQYF

d_call: -
j_call: TRBJ2-2
clone_size: -
v_call: TRBV19
cdr3_nt: TGTGCCAGTACCCGCATCGGACTCGGGGAGCTGTTTTTT
cdr3_aa: CASTRIGLGELFF

d_call: -
j_call: TRBJ1-6
clone_size: -
v_call: TRBV5-5
cdr3_nt: TGTGCCAGCAGCTCCCGGGGTTATAATTCACCCCTCCACTTT
cdr3_aa: CASSSRGYNSPLHF

d_call: -
j_call: TRBJ1-5
clone_size: -
v_call: TRBV9
cdr3_nt: TGTGCCAGCAGCGTAGGAACAGGTTATAGCAATCAGCCCCAGCATTTT
cdr3_aa: CASSVGTGYSNQPQHF

d_call: TRBD2
j_call: TRBJ2-1
clone_size: -
v_call: TRBV10-1
cdr3_nt: TGCGCCAGCGGGGGGACTAGCGAATACTCCTACAATGAGCAGTTCTTC
cdr3_aa: CASGGTSEYSYNEQFF

d_call: -
j_call: TRBJ1-1
clone_size: -
v_call: TRBV5-1
cdr3_nt: TGCGCCAGCAGCTTGGGGGGCAGTGGGAACACTGAAGCTTTCTTT
cdr3_aa: CASSLGGSGNTEAFF

d_call: TRBD1
j_call: TRBJ2-5
clone_size: -
v_call: TRBV7-9
cdr3_nt: TGTGCCAGCAGCCCAGGGACAGTACCGGGGGAGACCCAGTACTTC
cdr3_aa: CASSPGTVPGETQYF

d_call: TRBD2
j_call: TRBJ2-1
clone_size: -
v_call: TRBV10-1
cdr3_nt: TGCGCCAGCAGTGAGCCGGGACTAGCGGGGCGCTCCTACAATGAGCAGTTCTTC
cdr3_aa: CASSEPGLAGRSYNEQFF

d_call: -
j_call: TRBJ1-1
clone_size: -
v_call: TRBV18
cdr3_nt: TGTGCCAGCTCACCGACCCGATCAGGGGCCGGTGAAGCTTTCTTT
cdr3_aa: CASSPTRSGAGEAFF

d_call: TRBD2
j_call: TRBJ2-1
clone_size: -
v_call: TRBV11-3
cdr3_nt: TGTGCCAGCAGCTATAGCGGGCCCTCCTACAATGAGCAGTTCTTC
cdr3_aa: CASSYSGPSYNEQFF

d_call: -
j_call: TRBJ2-1
clone_size: once
v_call: TRBV7-2
cdr3_nt: TGTGCCAGCAGCTTGCGGGGAAATTCTTACAATGAGCAGTTCTTC
cdr3_aa: CASSLRGNSYNEQFF

d_call: TRBD1
j_call: TRBJ2-7
clone_size: -
v_call: TRBV25-1
cdr3_nt: TGTGCCAGCAGTGGAAGACAGGGTTGGTACGAGCAGTACTTC
cdr3_aa: CASSGRQGWYEQYF

d_call: TRBD1
j_call: TRBJ1-5
clone_size: once
v_call: TRBV6-5
cdr3_nt: TGTGCCAGCAGTTACGGGACAGGAAGCAATCAGCCCCAGCATTTT
cdr3_aa: CASSYGTGSNQPQHF

d_call: -
j_call: TRBJ1-6
clone_size: -
v_call: TRBV28
cdr3_nt: TGTGCCAGCAGTTTAGGAGGGGTTGGGCCCCCCGATTCACCCCTCCACTTT
cdr3_aa: CASSLGGVGPPDSPLHF

d_call: -
j_call: TRBJ1-3
clone_size: -
v_call: TRBV6-6
cdr3_nt: TGTGCCAGCAGTTTGGGCGGGGGGTACTCTGGAAACACCATATATTTT
cdr3_aa: CASSLGGGYSGNTIYF

d_call: TRBD2
j_call: TRBJ2-1
clone_size: -
v_call: TRBV4-1
cdr3_nt: TGCGCCAGCAGGCCTCCGGTAGGGACTAGCGGGGGCCGGGGGCAGTTCTTC
cdr3_aa: CASRPPVGTSGGRGQFF